The TCR beta chain described here comes from a study of blood T cells in healthy people across ages. The CDR3 extends over 14 amino acids. Between the trimmed V and J ends, which lost 3 bases and 5 bases, there was a span of 14 bases. The V gene's germline CDR1 is MDHEN and CDR2 SYDVKM. A second PCR, run for roughly 7 to 11 cycles, used a sample-barcoded 5' primer plus a J-beta primer mix. In TCRdb, the 5' RACE reads were re-called with MiXCR into one record per CDR3 protein. Among more than 450,000 distinct CDR3 sequences listed, about 27% were seen once. These data were also filed under a second study, of T cells of mothers and their children.

The sequencing input was blood. This rearrangement joins TRBV28 to TRBJ2-7; D ambiguous. The sequence came from a boy younger than 10 in good health. The CDR3 reads CASSFVRIPHEQYF. The DNA of the CDR3 is TGTGCCAGCAGTTTCGTGAGAATCCCTCACGAGCAGTACTTC.